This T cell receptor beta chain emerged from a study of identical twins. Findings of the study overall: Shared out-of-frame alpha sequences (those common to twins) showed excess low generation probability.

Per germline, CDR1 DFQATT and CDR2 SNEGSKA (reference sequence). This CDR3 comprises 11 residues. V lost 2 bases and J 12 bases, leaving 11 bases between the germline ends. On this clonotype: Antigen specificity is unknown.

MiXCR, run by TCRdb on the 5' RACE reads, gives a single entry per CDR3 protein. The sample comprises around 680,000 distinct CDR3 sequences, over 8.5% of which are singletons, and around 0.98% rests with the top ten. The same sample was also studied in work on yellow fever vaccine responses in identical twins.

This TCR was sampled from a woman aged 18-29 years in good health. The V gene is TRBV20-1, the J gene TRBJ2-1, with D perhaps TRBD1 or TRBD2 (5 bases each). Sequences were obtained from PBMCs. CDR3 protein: CSARLGDGQFF. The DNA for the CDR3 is TGCAGTGCTAGATTGGGGGACGGGCAGTTCTTC.